This T cell receptor beta chain was retrieved from a study of blood T cell repertoires in COVID-19. The junction had 7 bases not matched to a gene; V was cut back by 0 bases and J by 0 bases. CDR3 size: 18 residues. Germline CDR1 is LNHNV and CDR2 is YYDKDF (reference sequence). Assay: immunoSEQ multiplex PCR; the TCRdb copy retains only in-frame clones and omits some. The data contain 100,000 to 120,000 clones, roughly 87% of them singletons. This clone showed up just a few times. The TCR originated in a man aged 45 to 65 with acute or convalescent COVID-19. Input material: peripheral blood. The rearrangement links TRBV15 to TRBJ1-1; 10 bases line up with TRBD1. CDR3 sequence (DNA): TGTGCCACCAGCAGAGATCACAGGACAGGGGGAATGAACACTGAAGCTTTCTTT. Its protein is CATSRDHRTGGMNTEAFF.